What follows are 9 T cell receptor beta chains derived from one specimen sequenced in a study of T cells in localized non-small cell lung cancer (dated by TCRdb to 2018 to 2021). The library was generated by the immunoSEQ multiplex PCR assay. Not all clones reach the TCRdb copy of this immuneACCESS table, which keeps in-frame sequences only. Checked studies attribute under half of the gap to unresolved V genes and leave the rest unexplained. A total of about 2,500 clones appear in this sample, more than 30% of them only once. The biggest ten clones account for 3.5% to 5% of the sample. The material sequenced was lymph node tissue, taken before any cancer treatment. All receptors come from a male donor older than 55 with stage II squamous cell lung carcinoma.

This clone was seen a few times. The DNA for the CDR3 is TGTGCCACCAGCAGAGTGGCGGTCAAGGAGACCCAGTACTTC. Protein: CATSRVAVKETQYF. This chain joins TRBV15 and TRBJ2-5; D gene ambiguous. V was trimmed by 1 base and J by 5 bases, leaving 11 bases between them. Germline CDR1 LNHNV, CDR2 YYDKDF (reference sequence). The CDR3 is 14 residues long.

The V call is TRBV11-3, the J call TRBJ2-7; possibly TRBD1 for D (6 bases). Germline values: CDR1 SGHNT, CDR2 YENEEA. The CDR3 is 14 amino acids. With 3 bases removed from V and 2 bases from J, the gap between germline ends came to 11 bases. CDR3 sequence (DNA): TGTGCCAGCAGCTTTTCCAGGGGACCCTACGAGCAGTACTTC. Its translation is CASSFSRGPYEQYF. The full variable domain, rest sourced from reference TRBV11-3 and TRBJ2-7, is EAGVVQSPRYKIIEKKQPVAFWCNPISGHNTLYWYLQNLGQGPELLIRYENEEAVDDSQLPKDRFSAERLKGVDSTLKIQPAELGDSAVYLCASSFSRGPYEQYFGPGTRLTVT.

The chain has TRBV19 and TRBJ2-5; tentative D call: TRBD2 (5 bases). This CDR3 has 13 residues. Trimming removed 5 bases at V and 4 bases at J, with 11 bases between. The V gene's germline CDR1 is LNHDA and CDR2 SQIVND (reference sequence). CDR3 residues: CASSPSGSETQYF. In nucleotides, the CDR3 is TGTGCCAGTAGTCCAAGCGGTTCAGAGACCCAGTACTTC.

The V and J genes are TRBV18 and TRBJ2-1; 12 bases align to TRBD1. Germline assignment: CDR1 KGHSH and CDR2 LQKENI. The ends lost 5 bases at V and 7 bases at J; junction bases unmatched: 9. This CDR3 contains 16 residues. This CDR3 reads CASSKAGTGGRNEQFF. CDR3 nucleotide sequence: TGTGCCAGCTCAAAAGCCGGGACAGGGGGCAGGAATGAGCAGTTCTTC.

This clone was seen more than once but under ten times. V and J are TRBV29-1 and TRBJ2-5; tentatively, D is TRBD1 (6 bases). CDR1 is SQVTM, CDR2 ANQGSEA, per germline. CDR3 length equals 12 residues. Between the trimmed V and J ends, which lost 7 bases and 2 bases, there was a span of 11 bases. The CDR3 region is CSAGQIQETQYF. The CDR3 DNA follows: TGCAGCGCTGGACAGATACAAGAGACCCAGTACTTC.

By its share, this clone is medium-sized. The V gene is TRBV11-3, the J gene TRBJ1-5; D may be TRBD1 (6 bases). The V and J ends lost 6 bases and 0 bases respectively, with 18 bases between them. CDR1 SGHNT and CDR2 YENEEA come from the germline V gene. This CDR3 region has 17 residues. CDR3 protein: CASSLTPGHHSNQPQHF. As DNA, the CDR3 is TGTGCCAGCAGTTTAACGCCGGGACATCATAGCAATCAGCCCCAGCATTTT. The whole variable domain, filled in from reference TRBV11-3 and TRBJ1-5, reads EAGVVQSPRYKIIEKKQPVAFWCNPISGHNTLYWYLQNLGQGPELLIRYENEEAVDDSQLPKDRFSAERLKGVDSTLKIQPAELGDSAVYLCASSLTPGHHSNQPQHFGDGTRLSIL.

The table lists this clone with a few counts. One end of the junction does not line up with germline, which may come from a read error. V and J are TRBV30 and TRBJ1-3; no clear D. The germline gives CDR1 GTSNPN, CDR2 SVGIG (reference sequence). The CDR3 runs 15 residues. The CDR3: CVWSLGQDSGNTIYF. Here the CDR3 DNA reads TGTGTCTGGAGCCTTGGGCAAGACTCTGGAAACACCATATATTTT.

V and J are TRBV6-8 and TRBJ2-1; the match to TRBD2 covers 7 bases. This CDR3 comprises 16 residues. Trimming cost V 4 bases and J 4 bases; bases outside gene matches: 10. In germline, CDR1 is MNHGY, CDR2 SAAAGT. CDR3 in amino acids: CASSSVRDYLYNEQFF. DNA for the CDR3: TGTGCCAGCAGTTCAGTCCGGGACTACCTTTACAATGAGCAGTTCTTC.

This clone was detected only a few times. This chain uses TRBV12-2 with TRBJ2-6; the listed D gene, TRBD2, was not tested against the DNA. TRBV12-2 is a pseudogene locus. This CDR3 comprises 14 residues. The CDR3 loop is CASAKSSGANVLTF. The CDR3 DNA sequence: TGTGCCAGTGCTAAATCCTCTGGGGCCAACGTCCTGACTTTC.